These 4 T cell receptor beta chains share one sample of origin, sequenced in a study of CD8 T cells in Susac syndrome. RNA totalling roughly 0.45 to 1 ug underwent reverse transcription with random hexamers. TCRdb passed the immunoSEQ multiplex PCR reads through MiXCR, listing each CDR3 protein once. The top ten clones hold around 0.13% of a sample with 150,000 to 200,000 distinct CDR3 sequences, 93% of them seen once. Sequencing was done on a sample of CD4+ T cells from PBMCs. These receptors came from a human donor in good health.

The chain couples TRBV5-6 to TRBJ1-2; D call uncertain. V was clipped by 1 base and J by 2 bases, with 9 bases between them. The CDR3 loop spans 14 amino acids. Germline V CDR1 and CDR2: SGHDT, YYEEEE. The CDR3 reads CASSLLGPNYGYTF. The CDR3 DNA is TGTGCCAGCAGCTTGCTGGGTCCCAACTATGGCTACACCTTC.

This chain uses TRBV3-1 with TRBJ1-1, with TRBD1 as a possible D gene (6 bases). The CDR3 extends over 14 amino acids. Trimming pared 5 bases from V and 4 bases from J, leaving 14 bases between. From germline, CDR1 is LGHDT and CDR2 YNNKEL (reference sequence). The CDR3 DNA follows: TGTGCCAGCAGCTCCCACAGGGCGGGCACTGAAGCTTTCTTT. The encoded protein is CASSSHRAGTEAFF.

The CDR3 DNA sequence: TGCGCCAGCAGCTCCGCCAGCGGGGCCTACAATGAGCAGTTCTTC. Translating it yields CASSSASGAYNEQFF. The V and J genes are TRBV5-1 and TRBJ2-1; 7 bases match TRBD2. This CDR3 is 15 amino acids long. The V segment lost 3 bases and the J segment 2 bases; nucleotides outside the gene matches: 5. Looked up from germline, CDR1 is SGHRS and CDR2 is YFSETQ.

The rearrangement uses TRBV20-1 and TRBJ2-5; D assignment may be TRBD1 or TRBD2 (5 bases each). V was clipped by 0 bases and J by 4 bases, with 15 bases between them. Germline CDR1 and CDR2: DFQATT and SNEGSKA (reference sequence). CDR3 length: 15 residues. CDR3 nucleotides: TGCAGTGCTAGAGATGAGATAGCCGGGGCAGAGACCCAGTACTTC. Translated, it gives CSARDEIAGAETQYF.